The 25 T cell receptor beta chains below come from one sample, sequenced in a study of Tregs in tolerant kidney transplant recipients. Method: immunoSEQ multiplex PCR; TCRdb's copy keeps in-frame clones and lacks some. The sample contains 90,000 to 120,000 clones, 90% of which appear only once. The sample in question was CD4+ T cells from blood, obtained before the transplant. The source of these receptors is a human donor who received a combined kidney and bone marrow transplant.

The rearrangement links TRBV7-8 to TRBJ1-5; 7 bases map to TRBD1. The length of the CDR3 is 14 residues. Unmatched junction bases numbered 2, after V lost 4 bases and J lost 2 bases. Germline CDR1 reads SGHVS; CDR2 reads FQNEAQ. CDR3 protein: CASSSGQGNQPQHF. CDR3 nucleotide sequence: TGTGCCAGCAGCTCCGGACAGGGCAATCAGCCCCAGCATTTT. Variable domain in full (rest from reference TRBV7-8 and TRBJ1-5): GAGVSQSPRYKVAKRGQDVALRCDPISGHVSLFWYQQALGQGPEFLTYFQNEAQLDKSGLPSDRFFAERPEGSVSTLKIQRTQQEDSAVYLCASSSGQGNQPQHFGDGTRLSIL.

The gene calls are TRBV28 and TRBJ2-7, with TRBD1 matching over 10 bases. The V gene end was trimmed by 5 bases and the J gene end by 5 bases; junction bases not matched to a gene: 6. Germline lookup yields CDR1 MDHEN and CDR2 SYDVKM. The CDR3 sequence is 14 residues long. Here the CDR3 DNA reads TGTGCCAGCAGTCAATCGACAGGGGGCCACGAGCAGTACTTC. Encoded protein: CASSQSTGGHEQYF.

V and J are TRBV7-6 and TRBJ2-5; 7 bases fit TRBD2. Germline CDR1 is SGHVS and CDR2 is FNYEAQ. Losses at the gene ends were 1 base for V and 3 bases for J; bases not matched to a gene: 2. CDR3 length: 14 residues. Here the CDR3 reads CASSLGGGKETQYF. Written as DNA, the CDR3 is TGTGCCAGCAGCTTAGGCGGGGGAAAAGAGACCCAGTACTTC.

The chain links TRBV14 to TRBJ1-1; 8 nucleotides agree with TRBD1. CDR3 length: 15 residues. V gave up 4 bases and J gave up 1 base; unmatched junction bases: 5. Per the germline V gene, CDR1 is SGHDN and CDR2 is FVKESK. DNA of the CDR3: TGTGCCAGCAGCCCCACAGGGGGGACGAACACTGAAGCTTTCTTT. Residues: CASSPTGGTNTEAFF. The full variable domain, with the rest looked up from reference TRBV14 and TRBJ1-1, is EAGVTQFPSHSVIEKGQTVTLRCDPISGHDNLYWYRRVMGKEIKFLLHFVKESKQDESGMPNNRFLAERTGGTYSTLKVQPAELEDSGVYFCASSPTGGTNTEAFFGQGTRLTVV.

CDR3 residues: CASSFHLAGGRNTQYF. As DNA, the CDR3 is TGTGCCAGCAGCTTCCACCTAGCGGGAGGGCGAAATACGCAGTATTTT. The chain has TRBV5-6 and TRBJ2-3, with 12 bases lining up with TRBD2. Per the germline V gene, CDR1 is SGHDT and CDR2 is YYEEEE. CDR3 length: 16 residues. Trimming took 2 bases from V and 7 from J; bases not matched to a gene: 8.

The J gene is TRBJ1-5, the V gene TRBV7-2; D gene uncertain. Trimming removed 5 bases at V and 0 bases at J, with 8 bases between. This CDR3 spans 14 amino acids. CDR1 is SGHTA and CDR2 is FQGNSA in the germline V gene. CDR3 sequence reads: CASSLQISNQPQHF. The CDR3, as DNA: TGTGCCAGCAGCCTACAGATTAGCAATCAGCCCCAGCATTTT.

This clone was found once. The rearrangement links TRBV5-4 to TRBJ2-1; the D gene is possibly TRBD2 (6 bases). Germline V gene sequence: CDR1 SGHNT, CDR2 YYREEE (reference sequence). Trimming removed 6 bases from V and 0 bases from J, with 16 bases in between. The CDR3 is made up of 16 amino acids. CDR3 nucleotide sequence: TGTGCCAGCACCAAACTGCGGCGGGACTCCTACAATGAGCAGTTCTTC. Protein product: CASTKLRRDSYNEQFF. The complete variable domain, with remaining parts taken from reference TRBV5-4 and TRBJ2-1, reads ETGVTQSPTHLIKTRGQQVTLRCSSQSGHNTVSWYQQALGQGPQFIFQYYREEENGRGNFPPRFSGLQFPNYSSELNVNALELDDSALYLCASTKLRRDSYNEQFFGPGTRLTVL.

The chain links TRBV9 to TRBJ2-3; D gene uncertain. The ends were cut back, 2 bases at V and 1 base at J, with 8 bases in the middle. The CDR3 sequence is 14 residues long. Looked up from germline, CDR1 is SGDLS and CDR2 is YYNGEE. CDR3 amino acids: CASSVDTGTDTQYF. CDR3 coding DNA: TGTGCCAGCAGCGTCGATACAGGCACAGATACGCAGTATTTT.

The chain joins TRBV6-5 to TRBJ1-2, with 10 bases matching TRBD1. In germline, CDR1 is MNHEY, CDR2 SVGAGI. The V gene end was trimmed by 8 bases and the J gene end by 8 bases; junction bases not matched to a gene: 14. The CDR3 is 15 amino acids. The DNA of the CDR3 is TGTGCCAGCTCCGGGACAGGGGATTTTTTGGGAGGCTACACCTTC. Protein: CASSGTGDFLGGYTF.

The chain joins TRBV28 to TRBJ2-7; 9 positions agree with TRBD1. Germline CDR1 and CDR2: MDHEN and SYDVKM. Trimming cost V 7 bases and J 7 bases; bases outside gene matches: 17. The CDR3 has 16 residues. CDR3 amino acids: CASTQGGNRGRGEQYF. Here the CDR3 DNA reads TGTGCCAGCACCCAAGGGGGGAACAGGGGGCGTGGGGAGCAGTACTTC. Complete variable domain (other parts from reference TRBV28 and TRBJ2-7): DVKVTQSSRYLVKRTGEKVFLECVQDMDHENMFWYRQDPGLGLRLIYFSYDVKMKEKGDIPEGYSVSREKKERFSLILESASTNQTSMYLCASTQGGNRGRGEQYFGPGTRLTVT.

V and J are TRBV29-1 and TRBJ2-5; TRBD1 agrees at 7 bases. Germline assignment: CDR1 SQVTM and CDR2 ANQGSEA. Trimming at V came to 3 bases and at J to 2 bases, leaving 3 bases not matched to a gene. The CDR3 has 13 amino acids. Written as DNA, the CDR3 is TGCAGCGTTGACCGACAGGGACAAGAGACCCAGTACTTC. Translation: CSVDRQGQETQYF.

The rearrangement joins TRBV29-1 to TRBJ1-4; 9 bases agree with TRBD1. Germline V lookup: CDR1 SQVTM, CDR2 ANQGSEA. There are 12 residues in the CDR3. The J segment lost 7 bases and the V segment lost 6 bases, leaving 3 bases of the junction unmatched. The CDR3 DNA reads TGCAGCGTGGAGACAGGGGGTGAAAAACTGTTTTTT. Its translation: CSVETGGEKLFF.

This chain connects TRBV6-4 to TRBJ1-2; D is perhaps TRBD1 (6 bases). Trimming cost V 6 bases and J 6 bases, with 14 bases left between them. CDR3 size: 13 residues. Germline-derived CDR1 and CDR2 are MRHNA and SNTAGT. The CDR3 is CASRTGTRDGYTF. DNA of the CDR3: TGTGCCAGCAGAACCGGGACAAGGGATGGCTACACCTTC.

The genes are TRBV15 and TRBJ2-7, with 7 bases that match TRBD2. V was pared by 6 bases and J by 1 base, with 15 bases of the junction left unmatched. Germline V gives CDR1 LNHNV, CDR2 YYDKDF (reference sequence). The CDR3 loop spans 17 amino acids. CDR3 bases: TGTGCCACCAGTTCATGGGGAAGGGGCGGGAGTTCCTACGAGCAGTACTTC. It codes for CATSSWGRGGSSYEQYF. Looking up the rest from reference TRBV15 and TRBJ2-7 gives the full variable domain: DAMVIQNPRYQVTQFGKPVTLSCSQTLNHNVMYWYQQKSSQAPKLLFHYYDKDFNNEADTPDNFQSRRPNTSFCFLDIRSPGLGDTAMYLCATSSWGRGGSSYEQYFGPGTRLTVT.

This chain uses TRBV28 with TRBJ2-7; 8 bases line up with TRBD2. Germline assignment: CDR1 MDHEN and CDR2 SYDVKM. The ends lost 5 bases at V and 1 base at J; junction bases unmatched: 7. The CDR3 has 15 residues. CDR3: CASSPYSGGSYEQYF. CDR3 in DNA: TGTGCCAGCAGTCCTTATTCGGGGGGGTCCTACGAGCAGTACTTC.

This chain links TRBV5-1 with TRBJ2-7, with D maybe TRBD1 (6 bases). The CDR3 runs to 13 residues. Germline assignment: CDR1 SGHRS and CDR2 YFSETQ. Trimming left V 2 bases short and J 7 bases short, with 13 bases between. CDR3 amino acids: CASSFQTGTEQYF. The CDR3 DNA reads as TGCGCCAGCAGCTTCCAAACGGGGACAGAGCAGTACTTC.

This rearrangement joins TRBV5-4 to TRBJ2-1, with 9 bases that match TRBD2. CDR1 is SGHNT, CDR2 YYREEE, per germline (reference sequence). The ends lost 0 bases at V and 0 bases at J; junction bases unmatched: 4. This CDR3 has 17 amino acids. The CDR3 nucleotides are TGTGCCAGCAGCTTGGGGCGGGAGGGATACTCCTACAATGAGCAGTTCTTC. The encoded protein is CASSLGREGYSYNEQFF.

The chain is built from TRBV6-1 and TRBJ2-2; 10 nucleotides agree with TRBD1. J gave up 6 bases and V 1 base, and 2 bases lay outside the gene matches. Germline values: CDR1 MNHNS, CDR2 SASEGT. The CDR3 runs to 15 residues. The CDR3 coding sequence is TGTGCCAGCAGTGAAGAGACAGGGGGCCCCGGGGAGCTGTTTTTT. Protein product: CASSEETGGPGELFF.

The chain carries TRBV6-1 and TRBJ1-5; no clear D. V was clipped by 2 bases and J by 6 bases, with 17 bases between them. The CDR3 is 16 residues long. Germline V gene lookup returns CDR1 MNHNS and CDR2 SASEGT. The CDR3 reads CASSELNKLGVQPQHF. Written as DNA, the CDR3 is TGTGCCAGCAGTGAATTGAACAAACTCGGGGTTCAGCCCCAGCATTTT.

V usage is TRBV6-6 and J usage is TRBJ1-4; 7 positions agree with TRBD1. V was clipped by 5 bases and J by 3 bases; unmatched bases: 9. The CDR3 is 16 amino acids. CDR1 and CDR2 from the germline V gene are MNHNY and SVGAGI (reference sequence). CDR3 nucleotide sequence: TGTGCCAGCAGTGCTCCCGACAGGGAGCCTAATGAAAAACTGTTTTTT. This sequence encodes CASSAPDREPNEKLFF.

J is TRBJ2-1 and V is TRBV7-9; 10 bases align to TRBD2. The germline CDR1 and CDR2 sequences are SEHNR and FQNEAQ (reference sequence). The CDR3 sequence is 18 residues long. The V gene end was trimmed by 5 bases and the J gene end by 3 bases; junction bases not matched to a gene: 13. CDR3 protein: CASSPRLMGLASYNEQFF. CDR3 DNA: TGTGCCAGCAGCCCCCGCTTGATGGGACTAGCGAGCTACAATGAGCAGTTCTTC. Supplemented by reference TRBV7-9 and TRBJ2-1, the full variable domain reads DTGVSQNPRHKITKRGQNVTFRCDPISEHNRLYWYRQTLGQGPEFLTYFQNEAQLEKSRLLSDRFSAERPKGSFSTLEIQRTEQGDSAMYLCASSPRLMGLASYNEQFFGPGTRLTVL.

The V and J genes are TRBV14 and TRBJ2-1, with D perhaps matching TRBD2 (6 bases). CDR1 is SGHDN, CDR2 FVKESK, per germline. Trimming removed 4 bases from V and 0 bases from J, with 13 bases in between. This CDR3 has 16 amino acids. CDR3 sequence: CASSRDLLSSYNEQFF. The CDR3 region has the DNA TGTGCCAGCAGCCGGGACTTACTTAGCTCCTACAATGAGCAGTTCTTC. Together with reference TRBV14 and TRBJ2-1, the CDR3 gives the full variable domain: EAGVTQFPSHSVIEKGQTVTLRCDPISGHDNLYWYRRVMGKEIKFLLHFVKESKQDESGMPNNRFLAERTGGTYSTLKVQPAELEDSGVYFCASSRDLLSSYNEQFFGPGTRLTVL.

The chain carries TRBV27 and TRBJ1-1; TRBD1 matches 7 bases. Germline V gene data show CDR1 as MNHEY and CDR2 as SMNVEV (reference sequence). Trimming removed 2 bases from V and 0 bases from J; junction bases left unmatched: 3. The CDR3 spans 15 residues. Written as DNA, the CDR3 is TGTGCCAGCAGTTTAGGGGGACAGCTGAACACTGAAGCTTTCTTT. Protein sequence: CASSLGGQLNTEAFF.

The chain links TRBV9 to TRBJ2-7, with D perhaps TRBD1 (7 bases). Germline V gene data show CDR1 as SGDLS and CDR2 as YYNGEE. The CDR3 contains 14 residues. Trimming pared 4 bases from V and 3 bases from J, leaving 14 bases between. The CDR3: CASSPGGQIYEQYF. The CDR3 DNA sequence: TGTGCCAGCAGCCCAGGGGGGCAGATCTACGAGCAGTACTTC.

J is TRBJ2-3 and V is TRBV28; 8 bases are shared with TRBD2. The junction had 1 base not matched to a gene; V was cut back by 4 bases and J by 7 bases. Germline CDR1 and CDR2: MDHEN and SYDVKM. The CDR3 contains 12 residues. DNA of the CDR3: TGTGCCAGCAGTTCTAGCGGGTATACGCAGTATTTT. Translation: CASSSSGYTQYF.